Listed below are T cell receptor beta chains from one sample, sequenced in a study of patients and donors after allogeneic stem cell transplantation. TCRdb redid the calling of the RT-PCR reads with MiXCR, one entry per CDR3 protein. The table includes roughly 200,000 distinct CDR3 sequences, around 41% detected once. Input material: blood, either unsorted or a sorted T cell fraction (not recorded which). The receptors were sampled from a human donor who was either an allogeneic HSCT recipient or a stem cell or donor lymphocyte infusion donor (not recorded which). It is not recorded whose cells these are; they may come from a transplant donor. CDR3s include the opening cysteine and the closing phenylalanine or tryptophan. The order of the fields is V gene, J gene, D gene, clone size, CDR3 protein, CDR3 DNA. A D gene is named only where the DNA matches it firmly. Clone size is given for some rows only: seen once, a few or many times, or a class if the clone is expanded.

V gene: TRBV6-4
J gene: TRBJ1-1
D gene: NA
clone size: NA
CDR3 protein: CASSDRDGTEAFF
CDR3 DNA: TGTGCCAGCAGTGACCGGGACGGCACTGAAGCTTTCTTT

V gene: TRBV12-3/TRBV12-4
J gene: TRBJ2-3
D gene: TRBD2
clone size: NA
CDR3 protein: CASSFRLAVSTDTQYF
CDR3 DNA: TGTGCCAGCAGTTTCCGACTAGCGGTTAGCACAGATACGCAGTATTTT

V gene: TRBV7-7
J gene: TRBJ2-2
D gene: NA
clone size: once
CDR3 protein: CASSLEERGRTGELFF
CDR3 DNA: TGTGCTAGCAGCTTAGAGGAGCGCGGAAGGACCGGGGAGCTGTTTTTT

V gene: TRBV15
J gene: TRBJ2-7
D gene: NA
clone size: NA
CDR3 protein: CATSSAGPYLYEQYF
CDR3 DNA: TGTGCCACCAGCAGCGCCGGGCCCTATCTTTACGAGCAGTACTTC

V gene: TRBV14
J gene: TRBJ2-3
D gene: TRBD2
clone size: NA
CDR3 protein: CASSQEPSGSTDTQYF
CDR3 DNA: TGTGCCAGCAGCCAAGAACCTAGCGGGAGTACAGATACGCAGTATTTT

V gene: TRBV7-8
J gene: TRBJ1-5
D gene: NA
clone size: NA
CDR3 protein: CASSSDVGAYSNQPQHF
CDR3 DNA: TGTGCCAGCAGCTCGGACGTGGGAGCCTATAGCAATCAGCCCCAGCATTTT

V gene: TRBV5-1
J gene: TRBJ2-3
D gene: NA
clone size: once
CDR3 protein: CASSLGALTDTQYF
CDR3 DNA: TGCGCCAGCAGCTTGGGGGCGCTCACAGATACGCAGTATTTT

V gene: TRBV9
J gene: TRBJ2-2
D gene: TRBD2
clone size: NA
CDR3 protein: CASSDQREGAGELFF
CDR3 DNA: TGTGCCAGCAGCGACCAGCGGGAGGGCGCCGGGGAGCTGTTTTTT

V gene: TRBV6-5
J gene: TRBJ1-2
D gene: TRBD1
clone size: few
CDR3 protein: CASSYDRGGYTF
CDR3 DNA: TGTGCCAGCAGTTACGACAGGGGGGGCTACACCTTC

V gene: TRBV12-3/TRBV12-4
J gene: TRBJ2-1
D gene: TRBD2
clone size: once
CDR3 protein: CASSPGTSGRFLNNEQFF
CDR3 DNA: TGTGCCAGCAGTCCAGGGACTAGCGGGAGGTTTTTGAACAATGAGCAGTTCTTC

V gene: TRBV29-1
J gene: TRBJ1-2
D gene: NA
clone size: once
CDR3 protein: CSVDGAGDGYTF
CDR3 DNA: TGCAGCGTTGATGGGGCAGGGGATGGCTACACCTTC

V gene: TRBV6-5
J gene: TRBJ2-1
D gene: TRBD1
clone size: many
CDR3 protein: CASKIQGSRNNEQFF
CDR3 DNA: TGTGCCAGCAAGATACAGGGGTCCCGGAACAATGAGCAGTTCTTC

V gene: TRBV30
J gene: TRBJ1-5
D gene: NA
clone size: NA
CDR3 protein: CAWSAREGRNQPQHF
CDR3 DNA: TGTGCCTGGAGTGCACGGGAGGGTAGGAATCAGCCCCAGCATTTT

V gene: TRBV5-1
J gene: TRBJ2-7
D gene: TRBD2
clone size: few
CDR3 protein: CASSFAGAPYEQYF
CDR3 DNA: TGCGCCAGCAGCTTCGCGGGAGCCCCCTACGAGCAGTACTTC

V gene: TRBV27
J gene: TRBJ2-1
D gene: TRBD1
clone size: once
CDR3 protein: CASSPGTGGPYNEQFF
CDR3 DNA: TGTGCCAGCAGTCCCGGGACAGGGGGCCCCTACAATGAGCAGTTCTTC

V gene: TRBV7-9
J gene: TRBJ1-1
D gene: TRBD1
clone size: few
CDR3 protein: CASSLGDRGTEAFF
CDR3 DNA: TGTGCCAGCAGCTTAGGAGACAGGGGCACTGAAGCTTTCTTT

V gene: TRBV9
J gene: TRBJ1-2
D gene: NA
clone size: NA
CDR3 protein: CASSVGDTRANYGYTF
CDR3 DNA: TGTGCCAGCAGCGTAGGGGACACCCGAGCGAACTATGGCTACACCTTC

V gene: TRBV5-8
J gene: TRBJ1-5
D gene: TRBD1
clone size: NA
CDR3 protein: CASSLGQGLADSNQPQHF
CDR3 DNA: TGTGCCAGCAGCCTGGGACAGGGTCTCGCCGATAGCAATCAGCCCCAGCATTTT

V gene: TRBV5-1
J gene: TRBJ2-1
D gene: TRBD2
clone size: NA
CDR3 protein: CASSPGGLYNEQFF
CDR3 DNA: TGCGCCAGCAGCCCGGGAGGACTATACAATGAGCAGTTCTTC

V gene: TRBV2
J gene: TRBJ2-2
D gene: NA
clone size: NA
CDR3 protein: CASSEWRGSRELFF
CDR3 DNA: TGTGCCAGCAGTGAGTGGAGGGGCTCCAGGGAGCTGTTTTTT

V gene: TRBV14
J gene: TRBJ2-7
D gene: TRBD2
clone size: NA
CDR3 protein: CASSQEEIAGYEQYF
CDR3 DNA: TGTGCCAGCAGCCAAGAAGAGATAGCGGGATACGAGCAGTACTTC

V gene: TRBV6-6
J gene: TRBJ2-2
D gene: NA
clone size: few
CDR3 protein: CASSRGELFF
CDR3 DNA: TGTGCCAGCAGCCGCGGGGAGCTGTTTTTT

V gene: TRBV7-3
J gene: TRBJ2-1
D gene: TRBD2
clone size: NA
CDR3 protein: CASSLGLEDNEQFF
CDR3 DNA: TGTGCCAGCAGCTTGGGACTAGAGGACAATGAGCAGTTCTTC

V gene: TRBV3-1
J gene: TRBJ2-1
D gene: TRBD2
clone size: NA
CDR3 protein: CASSQEGSGRRNEQFF
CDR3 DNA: TGTGCCAGCAGCCAAGAGGGTAGCGGGAGACGTAATGAGCAGTTCTTC

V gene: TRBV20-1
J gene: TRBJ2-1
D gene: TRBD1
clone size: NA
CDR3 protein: CSALTGTTNNEQFF
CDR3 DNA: TGCAGTGCTTTGACAGGGACAACTAACAATGAGCAGTTCTTC

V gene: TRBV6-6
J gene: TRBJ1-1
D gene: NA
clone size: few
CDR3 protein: CASSYSFSYMNTEAFF
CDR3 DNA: TGTGCCAGCAGTTACTCGTTCAGCTACATGAACACTGAAGCTTTCTTT

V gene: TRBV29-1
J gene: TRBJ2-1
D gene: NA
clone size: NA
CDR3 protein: CSGTLSDEQFF
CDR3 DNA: TGCAGCGGGACTCTCTCCGATGAGCAGTTCTTC

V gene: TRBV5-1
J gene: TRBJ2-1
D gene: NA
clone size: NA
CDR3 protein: CASSFLDSDNEQFF
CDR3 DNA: TGCGCCAGCAGCTTCCTAGATTCGGACAATGAGCAGTTCTTC

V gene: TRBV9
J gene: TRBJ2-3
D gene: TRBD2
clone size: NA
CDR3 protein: CASTLGGEPDTQYF
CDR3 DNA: TGTGCCAGCACTCTTGGGGGGGAACCAGATACGCAGTATTTT

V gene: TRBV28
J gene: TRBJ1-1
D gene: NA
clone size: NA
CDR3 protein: CASSLYRYTEAFF
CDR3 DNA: TGTGCCAGCAGTTTATATAGGTACACTGAAGCTTTCTTT

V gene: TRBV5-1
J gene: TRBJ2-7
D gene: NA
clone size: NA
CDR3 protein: CASSLELGGASSYEQYF
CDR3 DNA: TGCGCCAGCAGCTTGGAATTGGGGGGAGCGAGCTCCTACGAGCAGTACTTC

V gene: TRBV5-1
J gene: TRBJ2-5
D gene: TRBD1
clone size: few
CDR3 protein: CASSLDTGGLETQYF
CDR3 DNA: TGCGCCAGCAGCTTGGACACAGGGGGTTTGGAGACCCAGTACTTC

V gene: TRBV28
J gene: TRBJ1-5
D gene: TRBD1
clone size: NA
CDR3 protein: CASSLTGILSNQPQHF
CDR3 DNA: TGTGCCAGCAGTTTGACAGGGATTTTGAGCAATCAGCCCCAGCATTTT

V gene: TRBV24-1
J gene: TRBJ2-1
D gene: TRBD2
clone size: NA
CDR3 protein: CATSDFASSGRGNEQFF
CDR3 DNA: TGTGCCACCAGTGATTTTGCTTCCAGCGGGAGGGGTAATGAGCAGTTCTTC

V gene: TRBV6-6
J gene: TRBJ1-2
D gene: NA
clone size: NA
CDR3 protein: CASREGGDPYGYTF
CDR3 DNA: TGTGCCAGCAGAGAGGGCGGCGATCCCTATGGCTACACCTTC

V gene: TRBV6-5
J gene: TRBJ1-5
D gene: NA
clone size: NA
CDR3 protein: CASSPGSTSNQPQHF
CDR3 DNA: TGTGCCAGCAGCCCAGGGTCCACCAGCAATCAGCCCCAGCATTTT

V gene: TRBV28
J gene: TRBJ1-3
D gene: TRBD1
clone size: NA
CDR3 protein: CASSRDRGSGNTIYF
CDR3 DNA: TGTGCCAGCAGCCGGGACAGGGGCTCTGGAAACACCATATATTTT

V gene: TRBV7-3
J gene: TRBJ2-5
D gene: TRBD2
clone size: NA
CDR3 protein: CASSPHSGLAGGETQYF
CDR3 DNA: TGTGCCAGCAGCCCACATTCGGGACTAGCGGGAGGAGAGACCCAGTACTTC

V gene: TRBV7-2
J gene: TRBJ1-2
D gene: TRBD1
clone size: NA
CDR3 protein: CASSLGDRSYGYTF
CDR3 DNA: TGTGCCAGCAGCTTAGGGGACAGGTCCTATGGCTACACCTTC

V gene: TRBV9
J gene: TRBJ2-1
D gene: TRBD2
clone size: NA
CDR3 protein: CASGELAARGNEQFF
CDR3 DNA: TGTGCCAGCGGCGAACTAGCGGCCAGGGGCAATGAGCAGTTCTTC

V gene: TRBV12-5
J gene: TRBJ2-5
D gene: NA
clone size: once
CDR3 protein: CASGLEEETQYF
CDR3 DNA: TGTGCTAGTGGTTTGGAGGAGGAGACCCAGTACTTC

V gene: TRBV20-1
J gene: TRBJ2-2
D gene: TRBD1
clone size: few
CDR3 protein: CSAIQGIGELFF
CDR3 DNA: TGCAGTGCAATACAGGGGATCGGGGAGCTGTTTTTT

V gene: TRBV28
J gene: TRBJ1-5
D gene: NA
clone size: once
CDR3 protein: CASSSGGPQHF
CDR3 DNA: TGTGCCAGCAGCTCGGGTGGGCCCCAGCATTTT

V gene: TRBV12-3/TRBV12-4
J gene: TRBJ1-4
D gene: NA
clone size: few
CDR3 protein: CASSLDQGSNEKLFF
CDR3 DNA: TGTGCCAGCAGTTTAGATCAGGGGAGTAATGAAAAACTGTTTTTT

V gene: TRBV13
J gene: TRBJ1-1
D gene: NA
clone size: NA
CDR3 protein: CASSADGDSDPEAFF
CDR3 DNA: TGTGCCAGCAGCGCAGACGGAGACAGTGATCCTGAAGCTTTCTTT

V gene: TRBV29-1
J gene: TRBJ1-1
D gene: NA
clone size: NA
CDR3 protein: CSAPGDTVDEAFF
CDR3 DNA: TGCAGCGCACCCGGGGACACGGTAGATGAAGCTTTCTTT

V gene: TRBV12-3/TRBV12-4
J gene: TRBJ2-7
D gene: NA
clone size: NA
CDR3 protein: CASSLGGPDSYEQYF
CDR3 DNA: TGTGCCAGCAGTTTAGGCGGCCCCGATTCCTACGAGCAGTACTTC